Listed below are T cell receptor beta chains from one sample, sequenced in a study of read filtering for tumor transcriptome and immune sequencing. MiXCR was run by TCRdb on the reads, yielding one entry per CDR3 protein. This table has tens of thousands of distinct CDR3 sequences, 20% to 25% appearing once. The sequenced material came from a population of CD138-negative cells sorted from bone marrow. The source is a donor aged 40 or over with multiple myeloma. Each CDR3 is given with its conserved first and last residue. D genes are given only for firm matches. Size is omitted from some rows. Given values are once, few, many or a class for expanded clones.

size	length	D	V	J	DNA	CDR3
few	15	TRBD2	TRBV27	TRBJ2-1	TGTGCCAGCGGTTTAGTAGCGGGGGGGTTCAATGAGCAGTCCTTC	CASGLVAGGFNEQSF
NA	16	TRBD2	TRBV28	TRBJ2-2	TGTGCCAGCAGTTCACTAGCGGGGGTCTACACCGGGGAGCTGTTTTTT	CASSSLAGVYTGELFF
NA	17	TRBD2	TRBV9	TRBJ2-1	TGTGCCAGCAGCGCCAGCTTTAAGCGGGGGGGCTTCAATGAGCAGTTCTTC	CASSASFKRGGFNEQFF
few	15	NA	TRBV20-1	TRBJ1-5	TGCAGTGCTAGAGATCCGGCCGGAGGCAATCAGCCCCAGCATTTT	CSARDPAGGNQPQHF
NA	12	NA	TRBV7-9	TRBJ2-3	TGTGCCGGCAGCTTATCCGCAGATACGCGGTATTTT	CAGSLSADTRYF
NA	15	NA	TRBV7-9	TRBJ1-4	TGTGCCAGCAGGCTCGACGGAACAACTAATGAAAAACTGTTTTTT	CASRLDGTTNEKLFF
NA	14	NA	TRBV20-1	TRBJ1-5	TGCAGTGCTAGGACAATCAATAGCAATCAGCCCCAGCATTTT	CSARTINSNQPQHF
many	13	NA	TRBV29-1	TRBJ2-2	TGCAGCGTTGAAGATCCGACTTTCCGGGAGCTGTTTTTT	CSVEDPTFRELFF
NA	14	NA	TRBV2	TRBJ2-2	TGTGCCAGCAGTGTGTACAGACCTACCGGGGAGCTGTGTTTT	CASSVYRPTGELCF
few	14	NA	TRBV5-1	TRBJ2-5	TGCGCCAGCAGCGGTATCGGGGGCCAAGAGACCCAGTACTTC	CASSGIGGQETQYF
NA	18	TRBD1	TRBV19	TRBJ1-5	TGTGCCAGTAGTACAGGACAGGGTAGGGAGTTGGGCAATCAGCCCCAGCATTTT	CASSTGQGRELGNQPQHF
many	13	NA	TRBV29-1	TRBJ1-4	TGCAGCGTTGAAGTACGGGCTAATGAAAAACTGTTTTTT	CSVEVRANEKLFF
NA	14	NA	TRBV30	TRBJ2-5	TGTGCCTGGGGGGACTGGCCCCCGAAAGAGACCCAGTACTTC	CAWGDWPPKETQYF
many	13	NA	TRBV28	TRBJ2-5	TGTGCCAGCAGGCCCGCCCCCGAAGAGACCCAGTACTTC	CASRPAPEETQYF
few	14	NA	TRBV10-3	TRBJ2-1	TGTGCCATCAGTGAAACAGGGAACTACAATGAGCAGTTCTTC	CAISETGNYNEQFF
NA	13	NA	TRBV5-1	TRBJ2-1	TGCGCCAGCAGCCAGATACCAGCTGCTGAGCAGTTCTTC	CASSQIPAAEQFF
many	14	TRBD2	TRBV6-6	TRBJ2-1	TGTGCCAGCAGTTCGGCGGGGGGGAACAATGAGCAGTTCTTC	CASSSAGGNNEQFF
once	15	TRBD2	TRBV5-1	TRBJ2-3	TGCGCCAGCCACAAACCTAGCGGGGGGACAGCTACGCAGTATTTT	CASHKPSGGTATQYF
NA	12	NA	TRBV20-1	TRBJ1-1	TGCAGTGCTAGACAACCGGGTTCCGGAGCTTCCTTT	CSARQPGSGASF
NA	15	TRBD1	TRBV2	TRBJ2-1	TGTGCCAGCAGGGCCGACAGGGTGGTCGGCAATAAGCAGTTCTTC	CASRADRVVGNKQFF
many	16	TRBD2	TRBV20-1	TRBJ2-3	TGCAGTGCTAGTCGGGCTAGCGGGACCGGCACAGATACGCAGTATTTT	CSASRASGTGTDTQYF
NA	13	TRBD1	TRBV30	TRBJ1-4	TGTGCCTGGAGCGCACCCGAACCGGGACAGCCTTTTTTT	CAWSAPEPGQPFF
many	15	NA	TRBV2	TRBJ2-1	TGTGCCAGCAGTGGTGTCGGGGTGGGGTACAATGAGCAGTTCTTC	CASSGVGVGYNEQFF
many	17	TRBD1	TRBV28	TRBJ1-2	TGTGCCAGCAGTAACTCGGACAGGGGGCGCGGTCACTATGGCTACACCTTC	CASSNSDRGRGHYGYTF
NA	13	NA	TRBV7-2	TRBJ2-1	TGTGCCAGCAGCATCCGGGCCTACAATGAGCAGTTCTTC	CASSIRAYNEQFF
many	14	NA	TRBV11-3	TRBJ2-2	TGTGCTAGCAGCTTAGACCCGACTCGCGGGGAGCTGTTTTTT	CASSLDPTRGELFF
many	11	NA	TRBV29-1	TRBJ1-2	TGCAGCGTGGGGCCTAACTATGGCTACACCTTC	CSVGPNYGYTF
many	14	NA	TRBV20-1	TRBJ2-3	TGCAGTCTCGAGGGGGGGGTTGGCACAGATACGCAGTATTTT	CSLEGGVGTDTQYF
many	16	NA	TRBV5-1	TRBJ2-2	TGCGCCAGCAGCTTGGATGGACCACCGAACACCGGGGAGCTGTTTTTT	CASSLDGPPNTGELFF
many	15	TRBD1	TRBV5-1	TRBJ2-5	TGCGCCAGCAGCGCTGGGACAGGGGGCCGGGAGACCCAGTACTTC	CASSAGTGGRETQYF
NA	12	NA	TRBV7-9	TRBJ2-3	TGTGCCACCGATCAACAGGGAAATACGCAGTATTTT	CATDQQGNTQYF
many	14	NA	TRBV5-1	TRBJ2-2	TGCGCCAGCAAGGAGCTTTTGGACACCGGGGAGCTGTTTTTT	CASKELLDTGELFF
many	14	TRBD1	TRBV29-1	TRBJ1-2	TGCAGCGTTGAAGACAGGGGGCAAAACTATGGCTACACCTTC	CSVEDRGQNYGYTF
many	15	TRBD1	TRBV29-1	TRBJ2-3	TGCAGCGTTGAGTTAACGGGACAGGGCACAGATACGCAGTATTTT	CSVELTGQGTDTQYF
many	11	NA	TRBV20-1	TRBJ2-1	TGCAGTGTCAAGGGGTATCATGAGCAGTTCTTC	CSVKGYHEQFF
NA	15	NA	TRBV7-9	TRBJ2-6	TGCGTCAGCAGCTTACAGGAATCTGGAGCCAACGTCCTGACTTTC	CVSSLQESGANVLTF
many	14	NA	TRBV5-1	TRBJ2-3	TGCGCCAGCAGCTTGTCGGTAGCTCAAGATACGCAGTATTTT	CASSLSVAQDTQYF
many	12	NA	TRBV7-2	TRBJ2-1	TGTGCCAGCAGCTTACCGGCCAATGAGCAGTTCTTC	CASSLPANEQFF
NA	13	NA	TRBV10-3	TRBJ1-5	TGTGCCATCAGCGGGGACCTAAATCAGCCCCAGCATTTT	CAISGDLNQPQHF
few	12	NA	TRBV6-1	TRBJ1-5	TGTGCCAGTGAGGGAGGGGGTCAGCCCCAGCATTTT	CASEGGGQPQHF
many	12	NA	TRBV2	TRBJ2-2	TGTGCCAGCAGTCCCGGGACCGGGGAGCTGTTTTTT	CASSPGTGELFF
many	12	NA	TRBV18	TRBJ2-7	TGTGCCAGCTCAGGGACATCTTCCGAGCAGTACTTC	CASSGTSSEQYF
NA	15	NA	TRBV10-2	TRBJ2-3	TGCGCCAGCCGCGAGGGAGTCCAGAGACTAAATACGCAGTATTTT	CASREGVQRLNTQYF
many	14	NA	TRBV3-1	TRBJ1-5	TGTGCCAGCAGCCAGGGGCCGCTTGGGTCGCCCCAGCATTTT	CASSQGPLGSPQHF
few	12	TRBD1	TRBV24-1	TRBJ1-2	TGTGCCACAGAAGGGGGCTCGGATGGCTACACCTTC	CATEGGSDGYTF
many	15	TRBD2	TRBV29-1	TRBJ2-1	TGCAGCGTTGCCCCGAGGCAGCGGGGCCACAATGAGCAGTTCTTC	CSVAPRQRGHNEQFF
few	14	NA	TRBV11-1	TRBJ2-1	TGTGCCAGCACTCCCTGGGGGGTCTACAATGAGCAGTTCTTC	CASTPWGVYNEQFF
many	13	NA	TRBV18	TRBJ1-1	TGTGCCAGCTCACCCCAGGGGAGGACTGAAGCTTTCTTT	CASSPQGRTEAFF
many	18	TRBD2	TRBV7-2	TRBJ2-5	TGTGCCAGCAGCTTAGGGATAGCGGGCCCACCGAATCCAGAGACCCAGTACTTC	CASSLGIAGPPNPETQYF
NA	15	NA	TRBV5-5	TRBJ1-5	TGTGCCAGCAGCACAACGGGGGCTCTCAATCGGCCCCAGCATTTT	CASSTTGALNRPQHF
many	15	TRBD2	TRBV6-2/TRBV6-3	TRBJ2-7	TGTGCCAGCATAGACACGCGGGGGATCTCCTACGAGCAGTACTTC	CASIDTRGISYEQYF
many	13	NA	TRBV28	TRBJ2-1	TGTGCCAGCAGTAGAAAATCCTACAATGAGCAGTTCTTC	CASSRKSYNEQFF
NA	15	TRBD1	TRBV12-3/TRBV12-4	TRBJ2-6	TGTGCCAGCAGAAGACAGGGAAATGGGGCCAACGTCCTGAATTTC	CASRRQGNGANVLNF
NA	16	NA	TRBV18	TRBJ1-4	TGTGCCAGCTCACCACGTGGAGGGGTGGCTAATGAAAAACTGTTTTTT	CASSPRGGVANEKLFF